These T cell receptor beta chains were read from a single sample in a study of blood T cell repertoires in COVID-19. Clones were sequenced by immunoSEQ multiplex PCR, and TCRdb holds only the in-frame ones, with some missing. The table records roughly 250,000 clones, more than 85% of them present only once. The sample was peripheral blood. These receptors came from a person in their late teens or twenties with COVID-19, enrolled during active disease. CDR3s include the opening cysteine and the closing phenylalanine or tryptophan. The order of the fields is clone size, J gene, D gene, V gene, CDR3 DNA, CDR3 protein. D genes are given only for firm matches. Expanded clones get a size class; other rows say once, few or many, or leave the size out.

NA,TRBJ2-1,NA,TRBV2,TGTGCCAGCAGCCGCCCAGTTGAGCAGTTCTTC,CASSRPVEQFF
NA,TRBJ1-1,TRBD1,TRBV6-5,TGTGCCAGCAGTTACTGGGGACAGGGGGAGACTGAAGCTTTCTTT,CASSYWGQGETEAFF
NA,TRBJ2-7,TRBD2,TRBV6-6,TGTGCCAGCAGTTACTCCCGGACTAGCGACGAGCAGTACTTC,CASSYSRTSDEQYF
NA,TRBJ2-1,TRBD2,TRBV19,TGTGCCAGTAGTATAGAACTAGCGGCGTTCAATGAGCAGTTCTTC,CASSIELAAFNEQFF
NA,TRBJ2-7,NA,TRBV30,TGTGCCTGGAGTGTACGAAAGTTTGGGTGGACACAAAGCTCCTACGAGCAGTACTTC,CAWSVRKFGWTQSSYEQYF
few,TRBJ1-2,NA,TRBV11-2,TGTGCCAGCAGCCTCGGTATGAGTTACACCTTC,CASSLGMSYTF
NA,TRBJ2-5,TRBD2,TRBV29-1,TGCAGCGTTGAAGAGGGCGCTAGCGGTCCGGGGGAGACCCAGTACTTC,CSVEEGASGPGETQYF
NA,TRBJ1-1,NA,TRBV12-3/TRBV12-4,TGTGCCAGCAGTCCCACGGGGGTAATTGAAGCTTTCTTT,CASSPTGVIEAFF
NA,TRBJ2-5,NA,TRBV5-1,TGCGCCAGCAGTCCGGACAGAACACAAGAGACCCAGTACTTC,CASSPDRTQETQYF
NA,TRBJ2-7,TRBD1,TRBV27,TGTGCCAGCAGTCCAACAGGGGCCTACGAGCAGTACTTC,CASSPTGAYEQYF
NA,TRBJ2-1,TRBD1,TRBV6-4,TGTGCCAGCAGTGACTCGGACAGGAGGGAGCAGTTCTTC,CASSDSDRREQFF
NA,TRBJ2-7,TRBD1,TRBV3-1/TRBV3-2,TGTGCCAGCAGCCAAGTAGACAGGGCCCACGAGCAGTACTTC,CASSQVDRAHEQYF
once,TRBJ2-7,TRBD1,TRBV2,TGTGCCAGCAGTGACGGGACAGGACTAAACGAGCAGTACTTC,CASSDGTGLNEQYF
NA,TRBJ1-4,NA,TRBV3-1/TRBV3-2,TGTGCCAGCAGCCAAGAAAAGGCAGGGCAGTACAATGAAAAACTGTTTTTT,CASSQEKAGQYNEKLFF
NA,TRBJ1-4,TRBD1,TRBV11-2,TGTGCCAGCAGCTGGGACAGTTCTAATGAAAAACTGTTTTTT,CASSWDSSNEKLFF
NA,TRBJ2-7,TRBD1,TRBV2,TGTGCCAGCAGTATCGCCCGGGACAGGGACTACGAGCAGTACTTC,CASSIARDRDYEQYF
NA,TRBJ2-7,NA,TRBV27,TGTGCCAGCAGTACAAAGGGGGGGAGACTAGTTTACGAGCAGTACTTC,CASSTKGGRLVYEQYF
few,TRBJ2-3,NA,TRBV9,TGTGCCAGCAGCGCGAGACTAACCACAGATACGCAGTATTTT,CASSARLTTDTQYF
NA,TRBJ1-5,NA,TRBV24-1,TGTGCCACCAGTGAAGGATCGGCGGGGAATCAGCCCCAGCATTTT,CATSEGSAGNQPQHF
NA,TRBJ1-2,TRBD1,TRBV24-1,TGTGCCACCAGTGAACGTGGGACAGTGGGAGGCTACACCTTC,CATSERGTVGGYTF
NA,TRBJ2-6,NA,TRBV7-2,TGTGCCGGGCGGGCTCCCGAGTTCTCTGGGGCCAACGTCCTGACTTTC,CAGRAPEFSGANVLTF
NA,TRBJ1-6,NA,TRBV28,TGTGCCAGCAGCCAGGGTGGGTTTTCACCCCTCCACTTT,CASSQGGFSPLHF
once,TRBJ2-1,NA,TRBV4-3,TGCGCCAGCAGCCAAGAGGGAGCGGCCGGCTACAATGAGCAGTTCTTC,CASSQEGAAGYNEQFF
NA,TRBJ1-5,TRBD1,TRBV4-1,TGCGCCAGCAGCCACCCGGTGGGCACGACAGGGGAGCGGCCCCAGCATTTT,CASSHPVGTTGERPQHF
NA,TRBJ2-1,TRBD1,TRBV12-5,TGTGCTAGTGGTGAACCTGACAGGGTCCCCTACAATGAGCAGTTCTTC,CASGEPDRVPYNEQFF
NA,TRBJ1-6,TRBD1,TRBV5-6,TGTGCCAGCAGCCAGGGGGCAGGTTATTCACCCCTCCACTTT,CASSQGAGYSPLHF
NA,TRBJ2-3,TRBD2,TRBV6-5,TGTGCCAGCCGTTCGACGGGGGGGAGCACAGATACGCAGTATTTT,CASRSTGGSTDTQYF
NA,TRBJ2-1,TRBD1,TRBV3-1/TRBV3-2,TGTGCCAGCAGCCAAGGTGGGACAGGCCCCCCGTTCTTC,CASSQGGTGPPFF
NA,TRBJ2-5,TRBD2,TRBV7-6,TGTGCCAGCAGCTTAGGGGGCGGGAGCAGGGAGACCCAGTACTTC,CASSLGGGSRETQYF
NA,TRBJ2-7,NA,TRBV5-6,TGTGCCAGCAGCTATACTTACTCCTACGAGCAGTACTTC,CASSYTYSYEQYF
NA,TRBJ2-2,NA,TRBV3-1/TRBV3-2,TGTGCCAGCAGACAGAGGAACACCGGGGAGCTGTTTTTT,CASRQRNTGELFF
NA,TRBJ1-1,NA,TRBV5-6,TGTGCCAGCAGCCTATATAACACTGAAGCTTTCTTT,CASSLYNTEAFF
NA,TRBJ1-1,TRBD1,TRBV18,TGTGCCAGCTCGTCGTACAGGGGAAACAGGGGCACTGAAGCTTTCTTT,CASSSYRGNRGTEAFF
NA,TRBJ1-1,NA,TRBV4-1,TGCGCCAGCAGCCAAGATTCGGGGGGTCTGAACATGAACACTGAAGCTTTCTTT,CASSQDSGGLNMNTEAFF
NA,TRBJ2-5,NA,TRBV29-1,TGCAGCGTTGCCCGGGACACTCAAGAGACCCAGTACTTC,CSVARDTQETQYF
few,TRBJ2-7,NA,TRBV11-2,TGTGCCAGCAGCAAGGGTTGGGAGTACGAGCAGTACTTC,CASSKGWEYEQYF
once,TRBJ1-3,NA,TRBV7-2,TGTGCCAGCAGCTTAGCGATTGACAGTCCCACCATATATTTT,CASSLAIDSPTIYF
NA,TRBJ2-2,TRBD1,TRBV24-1,TGTGCCACCAGTGAGTCCGGACAGGGGGTATATTCCGGGGAGCTGTTTTTT,CATSESGQGVYSGELFF
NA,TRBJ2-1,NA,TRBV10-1,TGCGCCAGCGGACTTAACAATGAGCAGTTCTTC,CASGLNNEQFF
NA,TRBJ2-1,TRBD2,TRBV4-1,TGCGCCAGCAGGTTAGAAGCGGGAGTTTCCTACAATGAGCAGTTCTTC,CASRLEAGVSYNEQFF
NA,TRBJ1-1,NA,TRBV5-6,TGTGCCAGCAGCTGGGGGCAGTCGAACACTGAAGCTTTCTTT,CASSWGQSNTEAFF
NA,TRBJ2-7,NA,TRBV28,TGTGCCGTGGAGAAGGGACTCTCCTACGAGCAGTACTTC,CAVEKGLSYEQYF
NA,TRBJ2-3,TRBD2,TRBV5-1,TGCGCCAGCAGTACCGGGACTAGCGGGGCAAGCACAGATACGCAGTATTTT,CASSTGTSGASTDTQYF
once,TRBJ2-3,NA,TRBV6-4,TGTGCCAGCAGTGAAGGGGGTAGCGGCACAGATACGCAGTATTTT,CASSEGGSGTDTQYF
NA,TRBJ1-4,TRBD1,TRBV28,TGTGCCAGCAGCCTTGACAGGGATGGCGAAAAACTGTTTTTT,CASSLDRDGEKLFF